This passage covers 29 T cell receptor beta chains from one sample sequenced in a study of blood T cells in healthy people across ages. Primed by a sample-barcoded 5' primer and a J-beta primer mix, a second PCR proceeded for about 7 to 11 cycles. TCRdb itself ran the 5' RACE reads through MiXCR, one entry per CDR3 protein. The sample holds around 1,600,000 distinct CDR3 sequences, 40% to 45% seen once. The sequenced sample was blood. Receptor source: a woman aged 18-30 years in good health.

This clonotype was seen ten or more times. This may be a read error, as it is one base from a much larger clone. The V gene is TRBV6-5, the J gene TRBJ2-5; unclear D gene. The V gene lost 5 bases and the J gene lost 0 bases, with 10 bases spanning the gap. The germline V gene encodes CDR1 MNHEY and CDR2 SVGAGI. There are 14 residues in the CDR3. For the CDR3, the DNA is TGTGCCAGCAGTGACGGGCAGAACCAAGAGACCCAGTACTTC. It is translated as CASSDGQNQETQYF.

This clonotype was seen repeatedly, ten times or more. The chain combines TRBV27 with TRBJ2-7, with TRBD1 matching 7 bases. There are 13 residues in the CDR3. J lost 3 bases, V lost 5 bases, and 4 bases had no gene match. The germline V gene has CDR1 MNHEY and CDR2 SMNVEV (reference sequence). The CDR3 region is CASSKGQRYEQYF. Here the CDR3 DNA reads TGTGCCAGCAGTAAGGGACAGCGCTACGAGCAGTACTTC.

This chain connects TRBV20-1 to TRBJ1-1, with D uncertain. The CDR3 covers 15 residues. CDR1 and CDR2 (germline): DFQATT, SNEGSKA (reference sequence). Deletions cut 0 bases from V and 1 base from J, with 12 bases between. CDR3 DNA sequence: TGCAGTGCTAGAGATAGGAGACACCCGAACACTGAAGCTTTCTTT. This sequence encodes CSARDRRHPNTEAFF.

This clonotype was seen only a few times. The chain combines TRBV18 with TRBJ1-2; D is unclear. Between the trimmed V and J ends, which lost 1 base and 1 base, there was a span of 10 bases. Germline V gives CDR1 KGHSH, CDR2 LQKENI. There are 15 residues in the CDR3. CDR3 coding DNA: TGTGCCAGCTCACCACAGGGAAACTTTAACTATGGCTACACCTTC. Its protein product is CASSPQGNFNYGYTF.

This clonotype has only a few counts. The CDR3 bases are TGTGCCAGCAGCCCAGGGATATCGAACACTGAAGCTTTCTTT. Protein product: CASSPGISNTEAFF. The chain combines TRBV7-9 with TRBJ1-1; D possibly corresponds to TRBD1 (5 bases). Germline values: CDR1 SEHNR, CDR2 FQNEAQ (reference sequence). Trimming took 5 bases from V and 1 from J, leaving 11 bases between them. CDR3 length: 14 amino acids.

The V call is TRBV29-1, the J call TRBJ2-5; 12 bases match TRBD2. V trimming: 7 bases; J trimming: 3 bases; junction bases outside the gene matches: 3. Germline CDR1 reads SQVTM; CDR2 reads ANQGSEA. The CDR3 contains 13 residues. The CDR3 DNA reads TGCAGCGGCCGACTAGCGGGGGAAGAGACCCAGTACTTC. Encoded protein: CSGRLAGEETQYF.

The chain carries TRBV28 and TRBJ2-1; the match to TRBD2 covers 9 bases. The CDR3 sequence is 14 residues long. Germline values: CDR1 MDHEN, CDR2 SYDVKM. Unmatched junction bases numbered 3, after V lost 3 bases and J lost 6 bases. The CDR3: CASSFASGINEQFF. CDR3 in DNA: TGTGCCAGCAGTTTCGCTAGCGGGATCAATGAGCAGTTCTTC.

The V gene is TRBV20-1, the J gene TRBJ2-7; 9 nucleotides line up with TRBD2. The germline CDR1 and CDR2 sequences are DFQATT and SNEGSKA (reference sequence). CDR3 length: 15 residues. The V gene end was trimmed by 4 bases and the J gene end by 0 bases; junction bases not matched to a gene: 7. CDR3 sequence (DNA): TGCAGTGCTATACTAGCGGGCCGTAGCTCCTACGAGCAGTACTTC. This translates into CSAILAGRSSYEQYF.

The rearrangement joins TRBV12-3 or TRBV12-4 to TRBJ2-5, with no clear D. Trimming removed 3 bases from V and 4 bases from J, with 12 bases in between. The CDR3 totals 14 residues. CDR3 bases: TGTGCCAGCAGTTTGAGCCGGACGTTAGAGACCCAGTACTTC. Protein sequence: CASSLSRTLETQYF.

This chain connects TRBV10-3 to TRBJ2-7, with no clear D. The germline V gene encodes CDR1 ENHRY and CDR2 SYGVKD. The CDR3 loop spans 14 amino acids. V was trimmed by 2 bases and J by 3 bases, leaving 11 bases between them. The CDR3 region has the DNA TGTGCCATCAGTGAGGCAACAGTTCACTACGAGCAGTACTTC. Its translation is CAISEATVHYEQYF.

V is TRBV6-2 or TRBV6-3 and J is TRBJ1-6; 9 bases map to TRBD1. The germline V gene has CDR1 MNHEY and CDR2 SVGEGT. CDR3 length: 17 amino acids. V gave up 5 bases and J gave up 7 bases; unmatched junction bases: 12. CDR3 protein: CASSPSTGGKRNSPLHF. CDR3 sequence (DNA): TGTGCCAGCAGTCCTTCCACAGGGGGCAAAAGGAATTCACCCCTCCACTTT.

The chain employs TRBV7-2 and TRBJ2-4, with D unclear. The CDR3 is made up of 14 amino acids. Germline CDR1 reads SGHTA; CDR2 reads FQGNSA. V lost 5 bases and J 7 bases, leaving 15 bases between the germline ends. In DNA, the CDR3 is TGTGCCAGCAGCCGAAACGCCCTTGGGAACATTCAGTACTTC. Translating gives CASSRNALGNIQYF. The full variable domain, completed using reference TRBV7-2 and TRBJ2-4, is GAGVSQSPSNKVTEKGKDVELRCDPISGHTALYWYRQSLGQGLEFLIYFQGNSAPDKSGLPSDRFSAERTGGSVSTLTIQRTQQEDSAVYLCASSRNALGNIQYFGAGTRLSVL.

V usage is TRBV7-2 and J usage is TRBJ2-1; D is undetermined. CDR1 is SGHTA and CDR2 is FQGNSA in the germline V gene. The CDR3 consists of 15 residues. V lost 0 bases to trimming and J lost 4 bases, with 10 bases between them. The CDR3 is CASSLADRLYNEQFF. In DNA form, the CDR3 reads TGTGCCAGCAGCTTAGCGGACCGACTGTACAATGAGCAGTTCTTC.

As concerns this clonotype: A read error may produce the germline difference seen at one junction end. The V gene is TRBV6-5, the J gene TRBJ2-2; D tentatively reads TRBD1 or TRBD2 (5 bases each). The CDR3 consists of 14 residues. Germline CDR1 MNHEY, CDR2 SVGAGI. In DNA, the CDR3 is TGTGCCAGCAGTAACTCCGGGGCTATCGGGGAGCTGTTTTTT. Protein product: CASSNSGAIGELFF.

This clonotype has a handful of counts. The chain joins TRBV27 to TRBJ2-1; 8 nucleotides line up with TRBD1. CDR3 length equals 16 residues. Germline trimming cut 5 bases from V and 4 bases from J; bases unmatched to any gene: 10. Germline CDR1 is MNHEY and CDR2 is SMNVEV (reference sequence). CDR3 DNA: TGTGCCAGCAGTCCAAAGACAGGGGTGATTTACAATGAGCAGTTCTTC. Encoded protein: CASSPKTGVIYNEQFF.

As regards this clonotype: The junction differs from germline at one of its ends, possibly a read error. The rearrangement links TRBV15 to TRBJ1-1; possibly TRBD1 for D (6 bases). This CDR3 comprises 15 residues. CDR1 LNHNV and CDR2 YYDKDF come from the germline V gene (reference sequence). DNA of the CDR3: TGTGCCATCAGCAGAACGGGACACCTGAACACTGAAGCTTTCTTT. Translated: CAISRTGHLNTEAFF.

This clonotype occurred many times. The V and J genes are TRBV20-1 and TRBJ1-5, with 10 bases identical to TRBD1. Per the germline V gene, CDR1 is DFQATT and CDR2 is SNEGSKA (reference sequence). V was clipped by 3 bases and J by 3 bases; unmatched bases: 5. This CDR3 has 15 amino acids. This CDR3 is CSARGDRGYNQPQHF. Written as DNA, the CDR3 is TGCAGTGCTAGGGGGGACAGGGGTTACAATCAGCCCCAGCATTTT.

This clonotype was observed a handful of times. The chain uses TRBV6-2 or TRBV6-3 and TRBJ2-3; D is possibly TRBD1 or TRBD2 (5 bases each). The V end was cut by 5 bases, the J end by 6 bases, with 15 bases between. Germline V gene lookup returns CDR1 MNHEY and CDR2 SVGEGT. The CDR3 runs to 14 residues. CDR3 region: CASSIRWGIDTQYF. CDR3 bases: TGTGCCAGCAGTATACGTTGGGGGATTGATACGCAGTATTTT.

This sequence joins TRBV5-6 and TRBJ2-7; 8 nucleotides match TRBD1. Germline assignment: CDR1 SGHDT and CDR2 YYEEEE. The CDR3 spans 15 residues. V dropped 5 bases and J dropped 0; count of bases not matched to a gene: 7. In DNA form, the CDR3 reads TGTGCCAGCAGATACCGGGACAGGCCCTCCTACGAGCAGTACTTC. As protein: CASRYRDRPSYEQYF.

This clonotype was seen once. The chain links TRBV4-3 to TRBJ2-2; D not resolved. The germline V and J ends were trimmed by 0 bases and 7 bases, with 15 bases remaining between them. The CDR3 loop spans 16 amino acids. CDR1 and CDR2 (germline): LGHNA, YSLEER. The CDR3 here is CASSQDAGAAIGELFF. CDR3 nucleotides: TGCGCCAGCAGCCAAGATGCAGGAGCTGCAATCGGGGAGCTGTTTTTT.

This chain connects TRBV11-2 to TRBJ2-7, with D possibly being TRBD1 or TRBD2 (6 bases each). The CDR3 covers 17 residues. Germline CDR1 and CDR2: SGHAT and FQNNGV. Trimming took 5 bases from V and 1 from J, leaving 21 bases between them. CDR3 sequence: CASSTPRDGGLSYEQYF. As DNA, the CDR3 is TGTGCCAGCAGCACTCCACGGGACGGGGGCCTGTCCTACGAGCAGTACTTC.

This clonotype was counted once. J is TRBJ2-7 and V is TRBV11-1, with D possibly being TRBD1 or TRBD2 (5 bases each). The V gene lost 4 bases and the J gene lost 3 bases, with 13 bases spanning the gap. CDR3 length: 14 amino acids. The V gene's germline CDR1 is SGHAT and CDR2 FQDESV (reference sequence). The CDR3 DNA is TGTGCCAGCAGCTCCCCACGGGACGGCTACGAGCAGTACTTC. Amino acid sequence: CASSSPRDGYEQYF. The full variable domain, completed using reference TRBV11-1 and TRBJ2-7, is EAEVAQSPRYKITEKSQAVAFWCDPISGHATLYWYRQILGQGPELLVQFQDESVVDDSQLPKDRFSAERLKGVDSTLKIQPAELGDSAMYLCASSSPRDGYEQYFGPGTRLTVT.

For this clonotype: An end of the junction does not agree with germline; a read error may underlie this. The chain couples TRBV5-1 to TRBJ2-7, with TRBD1 matching over 7 bases. Germline assignment: CDR1 SGHRS and CDR2 YFSETQ. The CDR3 spans 16 residues. The CDR3 protein is CASSLTRQGSSSEQYF. DNA of the CDR3: TGCGCCAGCAGCCTGACAAGACAGGGATCGTCCTCCGAGCAGTACTTC. The whole variable domain, filled in from reference TRBV5-1 and TRBJ2-7, reads KAGVTQTPRYLIKTRGQQVTLSCSPISGHRSVSWYQQTPGQGLQFLFEYFSETQRNKGNFPGRFSGRQFSNSRSEMNVSTLELGDSALYLCASSLTRQGSSSEQYFGPGTRLTVT.

This clonotype was counted a few times. The V gene is TRBV12-3 or TRBV12-4, the J gene TRBJ1-3; maybe TRBD1 (6 bases). The CDR3 runs to 15 residues. Deletions cut 3 bases from V and 4 bases from J, with 13 bases between. Written as DNA, the CDR3 is TGTGCCAGCAGTTTTTACGGGGGCTCCGGAAACACCATATATTTT. This encodes CASSFYGGSGNTIYF.

V is TRBV7-2 and J is TRBJ1-5; a weak D match, TRBD1 (6 bases). V lost 5 bases to trimming and J lost 7 bases, with 12 bases between them. The CDR3 runs 13 residues. The germline V gene has CDR1 SGHTA and CDR2 FQGNSA. The CDR3 nucleotides read TGTGCCAGCAGCCCGACAGGATTGCAGCCCCAGCATTTT. Protein product: CASSPTGLQPQHF. The full variable domain, rest sourced from reference TRBV7-2 and TRBJ1-5, is GAGVSQSPSNKVTEKGKDVELRCDPISGHTALYWYRQSLGQGLEFLIYFQGNSAPDKSGLPSDRFSAERTGGSVSTLTIQRTQQEDSAVYLCASSPTGLQPQHFGDGTRLSIL.

This clonotype was recorded at least ten times. The J gene is TRBJ2-1, the V gene TRBV29-1; TRBD2 matches at 10 bases. The CDR3 contains 13 residues. V was pared by 4 bases and J by 6 bases, with 3 bases of the junction left unmatched. The germline V gene encodes CDR1 SQVTM and CDR2 ANQGSEA. The CDR3 DNA reads TGCAGCGTTGCTAGCGGGGGTGGCAATGAGCAGTTCTTC. Translated, it gives CSVASGGGNEQFF.

The chain uses TRBV4-1 and TRBJ1-3, with unresolved D. Germline CDR1 and CDR2: MGHRA and YSYEKL. CDR3 length: 17 residues. Trimming stripped 2 bases from V and 0 bases from J, with 14 bases between. The CDR3 region has the DNA TGCGCCAGCAGCCAAAACTCAGGACCAAACTCTGGAAACACCATATATTTT. Protein product: CASSQNSGPNSGNTIYF.

The rearrangement links TRBV7-2 to TRBJ1-6; D is ambiguous. Trimming left V 3 bases short and J 0 bases short, with 12 bases between. The CDR3 runs to 17 residues. CDR1 and CDR2 (germline): SGHTA, FQGNSA. CDR3 region: CASSLASLSSYNSPLHF. Written as DNA, the CDR3 is TGTGCCAGCAGCTTGGCCTCCCTGAGCTCCTATAATTCACCCCTCCACTTT.

This clonotype showed up just a few times. The CDR3 region has the DNA TGTGCCAGCAGCTCAATCGGGGGGCGTCATGGCTACACCTTC. Its protein product is CASSSIGGRHGYTF. The chain carries TRBV7-9 and TRBJ1-2, with a tentative D call TRBD1 (6 bases). CDR1 SEHNR and CDR2 FQNEAQ come from the germline V gene (reference sequence). The CDR3 has 14 residues. V lost 4 bases to trimming and J lost 6 bases, with 15 bases between them.